These 16 T cell receptor beta chains share one sample of origin, sequenced in a study of T-cell memory formation after mild COVID-19. TCRdb itself ran the 5' RACE reads through MiXCR, one entry per CDR3 protein. The data hold roughly 340,000 distinct CDR3 sequences, with less than 20% observed a single time. Input material: PBMCs or a T cell subset sorted from them (not recorded which). These receptors originate from a man in his late teens or twenties who had mild COVID-19 (a few samples of this study predate the infection). Cell type and time point are not known.

The chain is built from TRBV7-2 and TRBJ2-5; the D gene is possibly TRBD1 (6 bases). Looked up from germline, CDR1 is SGHTA and CDR2 is FQGNSA. The length of the CDR3 is 14 residues. Trimming left V 3 bases short and J 0 bases short, with 8 bases between. The CDR3: CASSFGTHQETQYF. CDR3 sequence (DNA): TGTGCCAGCAGCTTCGGGACACACCAAGAGACCCAGTACTTC.

CDR3 amino acids: CASSAPQGRGYTF. CDR3 DNA: TGTGCCAGCAGTGCCCCCCAGGGTAGAGGCTACACCTTC. The V call is TRBV2, the J call TRBJ1-2, with TRBD1 as a possible D gene (5 bases). The CDR3 loop spans 13 amino acids. Germline-derived CDR1 and CDR2 are SNHLY and FYNNEI. Trimming removed 4 bases at V and 8 bases at J, with 14 bases between.

V gene TRBV5-1 combines with J gene TRBJ2-7; D is perhaps TRBD2 (5 bases). This CDR3 contains 14 residues. In germline, CDR1 is SGHRS, CDR2 YFSETQ. Trimming shortened V by 4 bases and J by 2 bases, and 13 bases separated the two germline ends. In DNA, the CDR3 is TGCGCCAGCAGCCCCCGGCGGGCCCCCTACGAGCAGTACTTC. Encoded protein: CASSPRRAPYEQYF.

This clonotype has a handful of counts. The rearrangement links TRBV18 to TRBJ2-7; 12 nucleotides line up with TRBD1. This CDR3 region has 18 residues. V lost 0 bases and J lost 2; bases outside the gene matches: 8. The germline gives CDR1 KGHSH, CDR2 LQKENI. CDR3 bases: TGTGCCAGCTCACCACCTAGGGGACAGGGGGCCATCACCTACGAGCAGTACTTC. This codes for CASSPPRGQGAITYEQYF.

This clonotype turned up a few times. The chain is built from TRBV7-9 and TRBJ2-3; 10 bases align to TRBD1. Germline V gives CDR1 SEHNR, CDR2 FQNEAQ (reference sequence). The CDR3 is made up of 16 amino acids. The trim removed 1 base at V and 3 bases at J, leaving 4 bases unmatched. The CDR3 sequence: CASSLGDRGRTDTQYF. The CDR3 DNA sequence: TGTGCCAGCAGCTTAGGCGACAGGGGGCGGACAGATACGCAGTATTTT.

The rearrangement uses TRBV6-5 and TRBJ2-7; TRBD2 matches at 9 bases. CDR1 and CDR2 from the germline V gene are MNHEY and SVGAGI. V gave up 2 bases and J gave up 3 bases; unmatched junction bases: 5. The CDR3 has 15 residues. CDR3 loop: CASSYSLAGLYEQYF. CDR3 nucleotides: TGTGCCAGCAGTTACAGCCTAGCGGGGCTCTACGAGCAGTACTTC.

This clonotype was seen a handful of times. The chain uses TRBV4-1 and TRBJ1-1; no firm D call. In germline, CDR1 is MGHRA, CDR2 YSYEKL. This CDR3 spans 15 amino acids. Deletions cut 6 bases from V and 0 bases from J, with 14 bases between. The chain's CDR3 is CASRLDIPMNTEAFF. Written as DNA, the CDR3 is TGCGCCAGCAGACTAGATATTCCAATGAACACTGAAGCTTTCTTT.

This clonotype was observed a few times. The chain links TRBV5-1 to TRBJ1-1, with no clear D. Trimming left V 4 bases short and J 0 bases short, with 13 bases between. Germline CDR1 reads SGHRS; CDR2 reads YFSETQ. This CDR3 is 15 amino acids long. CDR3 loop: CASSPSAALNTEAFF. The CDR3 DNA follows: TGCGCCAGCAGCCCCTCGGCAGCCCTGAACACTGAAGCTTTCTTT.

V is TRBV21-1 and J is TRBJ2-7; the table's D gene call, TRBD2, was not cross checked with the DNA. TRBV21-1 has pseudogene status. The CDR3 covers 16 residues. CDR3 DNA: TGTGCCAGCAGCAAGGGAGAGAGCCCCTTAGGAAACGAGCAGTACGTC. Protein product: CASSKGESPLGNEQYV.

This clonotype has more than one count but fewer than ten. The J gene is TRBJ1-2, the V gene TRBV5-5; D is perhaps TRBD1 (5 bases). The length of the CDR3 is 14 residues. Germline V gives CDR1 SGHKS, CDR2 YYEKEE (reference sequence). Between the trimmed V and J ends, which lost 2 bases and 5 bases, there was a span of 13 bases. The CDR3 bases are TGTGCCAGCAGCTTAACGGGGGTTAGGTATGGCTACACCTTC. It encodes CASSLTGVRYGYTF.

This clonotype was counted at least ten times. The genes are TRBV27 and TRBJ2-3; no clear D gene. This CDR3 is built from 13 residues. Germline V lookup: CDR1 MNHEY, CDR2 SMNVEV (reference sequence). V gave up 3 bases and J gave up 4 bases, with 8 bases separating them. The CDR3 nucleotides are TGTGCCAGCAGTTTGTCTTGGGCAGATACGCAGTATTTT. Its translation: CASSLSWADTQYF.

The V gene is TRBV5-1, the J gene TRBJ2-3; 8 bases map to TRBD2. CDR1 SGHRS and CDR2 YFSETQ come from the germline V gene. This CDR3 region has 16 residues. V lost 6 bases to trimming and J lost 1 base; unmatched junction nucleotides: 10. CDR3 in amino acids: CASTPGGPAGTDTQYF. CDR3 DNA sequence: TGCGCCAGCACCCCGGGGGGGCCCGCTGGCACAGATACGCAGTATTTT.

The genes are TRBV7-2 and TRBJ2-1; D could derive from TRBD1 or TRBD2 (5 bases each). V lost 2 bases to trimming and J lost 5 bases, with 10 bases between them. Per the germline V gene, CDR1 is SGHTA and CDR2 is FQGNSA. The CDR3 is 14 amino acids. The CDR3 DNA follows: TGTGCCAGCAGCTTAAATGGGGGAAACAATGAGCAGTTCTTC. Protein: CASSLNGGNNEQFF.

The chain carries TRBV7-8 and TRBJ2-3; D call uncertain. V was cut by 3 bases and J by 0 bases, with 19 bases left in between. The V gene's germline CDR1 is SGHVS and CDR2 FQNEAQ. The CDR3 spans 18 residues. CDR3 DNA sequence: TGTGCCAGCAGCTTCGACTCCTCTTTACGACCTAGCACAGATACGCAGTATTTT. Translated: CASSFDSSLRPSTDTQYF.

This clonotype showed up many times. The chain has TRBV4-2 and TRBJ1-3; weak D call: TRBD1 (6 bases). The CDR3 covers 16 residues. The germline gives CDR1 LGHNA, CDR2 YNFKEQ. Trimming stripped 0 bases from V and 4 bases from J, with 13 bases between. The CDR3 is CASSQDGTPNGNTIYF. The CDR3 bases are TGTGCCAGCAGCCAAGATGGGACACCAAACGGAAACACCATATATTTT.

This clonotype appeared many times. This sequence joins TRBV12-3 or TRBV12-4 and TRBJ2-3, with 7 bases aligning to TRBD2. The length of the CDR3 is 14 residues. The junction had 2 bases not matched to a gene; V was cut back by 3 bases and J by 2 bases. CDR3 amino acids: CASSLGGFTDTQYF. As DNA, the CDR3 is TGTGCCAGCAGTTTGGGGGGGTTCACAGATACGCAGTATTTT.